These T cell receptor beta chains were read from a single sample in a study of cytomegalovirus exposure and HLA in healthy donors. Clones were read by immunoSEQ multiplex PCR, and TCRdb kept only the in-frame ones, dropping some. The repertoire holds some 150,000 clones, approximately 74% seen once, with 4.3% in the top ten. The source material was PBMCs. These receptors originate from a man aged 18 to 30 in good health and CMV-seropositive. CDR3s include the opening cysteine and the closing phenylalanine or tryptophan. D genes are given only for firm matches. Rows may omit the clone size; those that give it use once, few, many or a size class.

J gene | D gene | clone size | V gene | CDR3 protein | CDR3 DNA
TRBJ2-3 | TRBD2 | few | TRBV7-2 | CASSVTSGNTQYF | TGTGCCAGCAGCGTGACTAGCGGAAATACGCAGTATTTT
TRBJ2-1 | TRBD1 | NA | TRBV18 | CASSRDRDEQFF | TGTGCCAGCTCACGCGACAGGGATGAGCAGTTCTTC
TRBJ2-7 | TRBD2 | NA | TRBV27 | CASSATSGAYEQYF | TGTGCCAGCAGTGCGACTAGCGGCGCCTACGAGCAGTACTTC
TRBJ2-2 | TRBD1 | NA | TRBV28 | CASSLPGQSYNTGELFF | TGTGCCAGCAGTTTACCGGGACAGTCTTATAACACCGGGGAGCTGTTTTTT
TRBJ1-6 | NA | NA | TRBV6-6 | CATQSGPLNPGFHF | TGTGCCACCCAGTCCGGGCCACTTAATCCGGGATTCCACTTT
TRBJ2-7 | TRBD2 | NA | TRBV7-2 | CASSRTRNPYEQYF | TGTGCCAGCAGCCGGACTAGGAATCCCTACGAGCAGTACTTC
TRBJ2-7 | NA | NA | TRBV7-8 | CASSHQGARDEQYF | TGTGCCAGCAGCCACCAAGGGGCCCGAGACGAGCAGTACTTC
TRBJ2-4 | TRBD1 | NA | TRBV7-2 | CASSWGQGANIQYF | TGTGCCAGCAGCTGGGGACAGGGGGCAAACATTCAGTACTTC
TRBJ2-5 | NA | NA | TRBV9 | CASSVGRQETQYF | TGTGCCAGCAGCGTAGGTCGCCAAGAGACCCAGTACTTC
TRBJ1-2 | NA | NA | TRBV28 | CASRSRKGLGYGYTF | TGTGCCAGCAGATCAAGGAAGGGGCTAGGCTATGGCTACACCTTC
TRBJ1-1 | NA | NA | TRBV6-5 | CASSYNGRDTEAFF | TGTGCCAGCAGTTACAATGGGAGGGACACTGAAGCTTTCTTT
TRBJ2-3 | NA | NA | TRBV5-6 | CASSLDRYTDTQYF | TGTGCCAGCAGCTTGGACAGGTACACAGATACGCAGTATTTT
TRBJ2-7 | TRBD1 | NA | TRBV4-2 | CASSQGGTAYYEQYF | TGTGCCAGCAGCCAAGGGGGGACAGCTTACTACGAGCAGTACTTC
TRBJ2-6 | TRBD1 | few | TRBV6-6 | CATLGQGKSGANVLTF | TGTGCCACCCTGGGACAGGGGAAGTCTGGGGCCAACGTCCTGACTTTC
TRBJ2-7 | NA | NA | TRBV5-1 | CASSRSRTYEQYF | TGCGCCAGCAGCCGATCTAGGACCTACGAGCAGTACTTC
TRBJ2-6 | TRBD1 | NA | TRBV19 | CASRIGTAIPTGANVLTF | TGTGCCAGTAGGATAGGGACAGCTATCCCTACGGGGGCCAACGTCCTGACTTTC
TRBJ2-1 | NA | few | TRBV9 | CASSVAGANEQFF | TGTGCCAGCAGCGTAGCAGGGGCCAATGAGCAGTTCTTC
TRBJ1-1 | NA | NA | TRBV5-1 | CASSIDRNTEAFF | TGCGCCAGCAGCATCGACAGAAACACTGAAGCTTTCTTT
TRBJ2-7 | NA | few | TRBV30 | CAWARSSYEQYF | TGTGCCTGGGCTAGGAGCTCCTACGAGCAGTACTTC
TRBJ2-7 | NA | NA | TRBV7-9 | CASSRGQERGEQYF | TGTGCCAGCAGCAGGGGACAGGAGCGGGGCGAGCAGTACTTC
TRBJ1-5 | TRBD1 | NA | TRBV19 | CASSIPGVGTGNQPQHF | TGTGCCAGTAGTATTCCGGGGGTCGGGACAGGGAATCAGCCCCAGCATTTT
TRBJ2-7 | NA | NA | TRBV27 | CASSFPGANEQYF | TGTGCCAGCAGTTTTCCAGGGGCAAACGAGCAGTACTTC
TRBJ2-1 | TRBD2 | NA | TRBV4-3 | CASSQDWGGEHNEQFF | TGCGCCAGCAGCCAAGATTGGGGAGGGGAGCACAATGAGCAGTTCTTC
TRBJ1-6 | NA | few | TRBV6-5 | CASRGLSYNSPLHF | TGTGCCAGCAGGGGCCTGTCCTATAATTCACCCCTCCACTTT
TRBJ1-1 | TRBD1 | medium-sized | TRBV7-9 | CASSPRDRGPSNTEAFF | TGTGCCAGCAGCCCCCGGGACAGGGGACCTTCGAACACTGAAGCTTTCTTT
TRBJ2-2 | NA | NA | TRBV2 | CASSAINTGELFF | TGTGCCAGCTCCGCTATTAACACCGGGGAGCTGTTTTTT
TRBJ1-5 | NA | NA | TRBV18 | CASSPYAQGNQPQHF | TGTGCCAGCTCACCATACGCGCAGGGCAATCAGCCCCAGCATTTT
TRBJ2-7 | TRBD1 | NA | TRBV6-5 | CASSYSQGASYEQYF | TGTGCCAGCAGTTACTCTCAGGGGGCATCCTACGAGCAGTACTTC
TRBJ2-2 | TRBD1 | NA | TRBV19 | CASSADRAGELFF | TGTGCCAGTAGTGCTGACAGGGCCGGGGAGCTGTTTTTT
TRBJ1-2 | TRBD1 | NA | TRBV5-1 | CASSPGTGQYNYGYTF | TGCGCCAGCAGCCCCGGGACAGGGCAATATAACTATGGCTACACCTTC
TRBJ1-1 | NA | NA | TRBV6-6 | CASRTALMNTEAFF | TGTGCCAGCAGGACAGCGCTTATGAACACTGAAGCTTTCTTT
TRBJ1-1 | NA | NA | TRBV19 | CASSIGQYGNTEAFF | TGTGCCAGTAGTATAGGACAGTATGGGAACACTGAAGCTTTCTTT
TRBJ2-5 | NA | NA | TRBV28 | CASALGRVQETQYF | TGTGCCAGCGCCCTGGGCAGGGTCCAAGAGACCCAGTACTTC
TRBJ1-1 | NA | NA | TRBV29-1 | CSVEDWVQEAFF | TGCAGCGTTGAAGACTGGGTACAGGAAGCTTTCTTT
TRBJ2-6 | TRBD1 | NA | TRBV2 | CASTRQGATGANVLTF | TGTGCCAGCACCCGACAGGGGGCTACTGGGGCCAACGTCCTGACTTTC
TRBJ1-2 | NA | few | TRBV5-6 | CASSLVDSKNYGYTF | TGTGCCAGCAGCTTGGTAGACAGCAAAAACTATGGCTACACCTTC
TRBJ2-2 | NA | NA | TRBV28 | CATLWGANTGELFF | TGTGCCACCTTATGGGGGGCGAACACCGGGGAGCTGTTTTTT
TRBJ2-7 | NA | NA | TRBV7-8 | CASSFGTLSYEQYF | TGTGCCAGCAGCTTCGGGACTCTGTCGTACGAGCAGTACTTC
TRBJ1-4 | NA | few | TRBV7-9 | CASSWGLLTNEKLFF | TGTGCCAGCAGCTGGGGACTTTTGACTAATGAAAAACTGTTTTTT
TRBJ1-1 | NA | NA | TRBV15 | CATSRAREMNTEAFF | TGTGCCACCAGCAGAGCCCGGGAAATGAACACTGAAGCTTTCTTT
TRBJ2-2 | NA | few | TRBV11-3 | CASSSPGTGELFF | TGTGCCAGCAGCTCCCCGGGTACCGGGGAGCTGTTTTTT
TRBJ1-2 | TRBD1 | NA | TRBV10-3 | CAITGGMQGYTF | TGTGCCATCACAGGGGGCATGCAAGGCTACACCTTC
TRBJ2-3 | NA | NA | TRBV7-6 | CASSLAGLSSTDTQYF | TGTGCCAGCAGCTTAGCGGGCTTATCTAGCACAGATACGCAGTATTTT
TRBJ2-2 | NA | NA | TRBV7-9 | CASSLTETGELFF | TGTGCCAGCAGCTTGACAGAAACCGGGGAGCTGTTTTTT
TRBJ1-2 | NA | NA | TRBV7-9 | CATQIKTGYTF | TGTGCCACACAGATAAAGACGGGCTACACCTTC
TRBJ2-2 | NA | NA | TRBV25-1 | CASKKTGSRTWNTGELFF | TGTGCCAGCAAGAAGACTGGTTCTCGGACTTGGAACACCGGGGAGCTGTTTTTT
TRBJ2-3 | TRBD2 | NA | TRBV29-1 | CSVKSGGLISTDTQYF | TGCAGCGTTAAGAGCGGGGGGCTTATTAGCACAGATACGCAGTATTTT
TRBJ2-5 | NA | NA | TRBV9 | CASSIRGTETQYF | TGTGCCAGCAGCATACGCGGTACGGAGACCCAGTACTTC
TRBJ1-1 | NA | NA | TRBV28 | CAGRGKKGAGTEAFF | TGTGCCGGCCGGGGGAAAAAAGGGGCCGGCACTGAAGCTTTCTTT
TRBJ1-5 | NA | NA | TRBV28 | CASSLLREGQPQHF | TGTGCCAGCAGTTTATTGAGGGAAGGCCAGCCCCAGCATTTT
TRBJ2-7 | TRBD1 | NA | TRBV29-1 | CSVDRGKRNEQYF | TGCAGCGTAGACAGGGGAAAACGAAACGAGCAGTACTTC
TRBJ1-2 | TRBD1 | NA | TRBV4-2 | CASSQDAGGAYGYTF | TGTGCCAGCAGCCAAGATGCAGGGGGCGCCTATGGCTACACCTTC
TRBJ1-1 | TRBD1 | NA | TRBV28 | CASSRQGNTEAFF | TGTGCCAGCAGTAGACAGGGGAACACTGAAGCTTTCTTT